This T cell receptor (beta chain) was captured by sequencing in a study of T cell responses to AZD1222 COVID-19 vaccine. Germline CDR1 reads MNHEY; CDR2 reads SVGAGI. V was pared by 6 bases and J by 6 bases, with 8 bases of the junction left unmatched. The CDR3 extends over 14 amino acids. This clone was recorded only once. Assay used: immunoSEQ multiplex PCR; TCRdb lists only in-frame clones, some missing. The sample lists around 150,000 clones; 80% to 95% were seen once. This clonotype was obtained from an adult in good health. The genes are TRBV6-5 and TRBJ2-7, with 10 bases aligning to TRBD1. Here the sequenced sample was peripheral blood, taken on day 0 of AZD1222 vaccination. For the CDR3, the DNA is TGTGCCAGCAGAATTGACAGGGGGCTATCCGAGCAGTACTTC. This codes for CASRIDRGLSEQYF.